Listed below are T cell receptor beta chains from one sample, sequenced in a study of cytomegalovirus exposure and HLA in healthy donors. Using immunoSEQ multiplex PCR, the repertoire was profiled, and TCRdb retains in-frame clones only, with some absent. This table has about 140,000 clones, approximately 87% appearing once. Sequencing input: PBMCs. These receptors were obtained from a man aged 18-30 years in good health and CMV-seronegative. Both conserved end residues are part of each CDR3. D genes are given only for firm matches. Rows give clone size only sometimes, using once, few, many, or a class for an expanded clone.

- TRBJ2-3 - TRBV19 TGTGCCAGTAGTATAGGGGGAGGTGGCACAGATACGCAGTATTTT CASSIGGGGTDTQYF
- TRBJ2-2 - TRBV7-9 TGTGCCAGCAGCTTCCCGACAGAAACCGGGGAGCTGTTTTTT CASSFPTETGELFF
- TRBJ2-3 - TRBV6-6 TGTGCCAGCAGTACCCCGGTAGATACGCAGTATTTT CASSTPVDTQYF
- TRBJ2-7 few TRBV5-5 TGTGCCAGCAGCTCTCGCGTCTACGAGCAGTACTTC CASSSRVYEQYF
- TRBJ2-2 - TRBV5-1 TGCGCCAGCAGCCCAGGGTACACCGGGGAGCTGTTTTTT CASSPGYTGELFF
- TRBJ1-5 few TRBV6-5 TGTGCCAGCAGTTCGGTGACATCCGATCAGCCCCAGCATTTT CASSSVTSDQPQHF
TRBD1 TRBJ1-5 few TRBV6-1 TGTGGGACAGGACAGGGGGCTGCGGGCAATCAGCCCCAGCATTTT CGTGQGAAGNQPQHF
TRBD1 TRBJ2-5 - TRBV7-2 TGTGCCAGCAGCCCCCCCGGGACAGAAGAGACCCAGTACTTC CASSPPGTEETQYF
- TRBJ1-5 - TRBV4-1 TGCGCCAGCAGCCACCCGGGCAATCAGCCCCAGCATTTT CASSHPGNQPQHF
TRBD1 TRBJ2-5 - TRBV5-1 TGCGCCAGCAGCTCCCTCCCACCGGGACAGGGTGAGACCCAGTACTTC CASSSLPPGQGETQYF
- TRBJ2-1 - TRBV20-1 TGCAGTGCTAGGGCTAGCAATGAGCAGTTCTTC CSARASNEQFF
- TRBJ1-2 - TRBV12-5 TGTGCTAGTGGTTTGGTTTCGGACTTTTACGGCTACACCTTC CASGLVSDFYGYTF
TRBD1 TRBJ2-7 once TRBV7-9 TGTGCCAGCAGCTCGCTTCGACAGGGGACCTCCTACGAGCAGTACTTC CASSSLRQGTSYEQYF
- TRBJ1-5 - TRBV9 TGTGCCAGCAGCGTAGATCCGGGGGTGGGCAATCAGCCCCAGCATTTT CASSVDPGVGNQPQHF
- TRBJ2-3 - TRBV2 TGTGCCAGCAGGCCTCCTAGGGGGGGGCGGGGCACAGATACGCAGTATTTT CASRPPRGGRGTDTQYF
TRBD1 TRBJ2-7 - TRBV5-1 TGCGCCAGCACCCTCGGGACAGGGGGAAGAGAGCAGTACTTC CASTLGTGGREQYF
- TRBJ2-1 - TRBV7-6 TGTGCCAGCAGCATATGGGCGAAAAGCTCCTACAATGAGCAGTTCTTC CASSIWAKSSYNEQFF
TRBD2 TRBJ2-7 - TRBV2 TGTGCCAGCACCGGAGGCGGGAGTTCCTACGAGCAGTACTTC CASTGGGSSYEQYF
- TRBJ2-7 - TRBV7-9 TGTGCCAGCAGCTCAAACAGGGTTCCCTACGAGCAGTACTTC CASSSNRVPYEQYF
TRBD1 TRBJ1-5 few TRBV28 TGTGCCAGCATCTCCGGACAGGGCCATCAGCCCCAGCATTTT CASISGQGHQPQHF
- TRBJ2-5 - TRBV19 TGTGCCAGTAGTACGGACCCCGGCGGGGAGACCCAGTACTTC CASSTDPGGETQYF
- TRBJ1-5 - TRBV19 TGTGCCAGTAGGGGGCAGGGGCTCCATAATAGCAATCAGCCCCAGCATTTT CASRGQGLHNSNQPQHF
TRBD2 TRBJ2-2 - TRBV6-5 TGTGCCCGCGGGCCGGGGGGGTCTCTTGGGGAGCTGTTTTTT CARGPGGSLGELFF
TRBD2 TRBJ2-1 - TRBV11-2 TGTGCCAGCAGCCTGACTAGCTCCAATGAGCAGTTCTTC CASSLTSSNEQFF
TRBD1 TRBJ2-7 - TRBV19 TGTGCCAGTAGTATTAGGACAGGGATTGGCTACGAGCAGTACTTC CASSIRTGIGYEQYF
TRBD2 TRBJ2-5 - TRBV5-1 TGCGCCAGCAGCCAATCCCCGGGACTAGCGGGAGCGGAGACCCAGTACTTC CASSQSPGLAGAETQYF
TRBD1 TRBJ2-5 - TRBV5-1 TGCGCCAGCAGCCTGCTCGGGACAGGGGTTGGGGAGACCCAGTACTTC CASSLLGTGVGETQYF
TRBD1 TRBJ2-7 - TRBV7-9 TGTGCCAGCACGTCCGGACAGGGTATCTACGAGCAGTACTTC CASTSGQGIYEQYF
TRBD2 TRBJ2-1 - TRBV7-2 TGTGCCAGCAGCACTATAGCGGGAGAGGGTGAGCAGTTCTTC CASSTIAGEGEQFF
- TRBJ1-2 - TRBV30 TGTGCCTGGAGTCCAGGGACAGGCTACACCTTC CAWSPGTGYTF
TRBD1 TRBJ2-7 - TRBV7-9 TGTGCCAGCAGCCCCGACAGGGGCTCCTACGAGCAGTACTTC CASSPDRGSYEQYF
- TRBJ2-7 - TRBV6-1 TGTGCCACCGCGGTCGGGGATCCATCCTACGAGCAGTACTTC CATAVGDPSYEQYF
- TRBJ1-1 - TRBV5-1 TGCGCCAGCAGCTTCGGGATGGCGACTGAAGCTTTCTTT CASSFGMATEAFF
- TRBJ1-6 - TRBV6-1 TGTGCCAGCAGTGAGCGTGGAGGGGATTCACCCCTCCACTTT CASSERGGDSPLHF
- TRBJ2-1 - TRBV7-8 TGTGCCAGCAGCTTATCGTCCTCCTACAATGAGCAGTTCTTC CASSLSSSYNEQFF
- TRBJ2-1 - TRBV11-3 TGTGCCAGCAGCTTAGCGACTCAAAGGCAGTTCTTC CASSLATQRQFF
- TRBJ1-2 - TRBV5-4 TGTGCCAGCAGCTTTGGACAGAACTATGGCTACACCTTC CASSFGQNYGYTF
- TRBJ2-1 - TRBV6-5 TGTGCCAGCAGTTACGGCCGCAGCTCCTACAATGAGCAGTTCTTC CASSYGRSSYNEQFF
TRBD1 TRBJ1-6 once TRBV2 TGTGCCAGCAGAGGACCTGGACAGGGGGCGATTCGGTCACCCCTCCACTTT CASRGPGQGAIRSPLHF
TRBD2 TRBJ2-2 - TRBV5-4 TGTGCCAGCAGCTTGTCAAGCGGGGCGACCGGGGAGCTGTTTTTT CASSLSSGATGELFF
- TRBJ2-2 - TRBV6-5 TGTGCCAGCAGCCCGGGGAACACCGGGGAGCTGTTTTTT CASSPGNTGELFF
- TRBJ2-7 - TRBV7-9 TGTGCCAGCAGCTCCACCTACGAGCAGTACTTC CASSSTYEQYF
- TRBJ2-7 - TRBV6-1 TGTGCCAGCAGTGAATCGGTCAACTCCTACGAGCAGTACTTC CASSESVNSYEQYF
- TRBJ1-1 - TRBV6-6 TGTGCCAGCAGTCCATACAGGGTAAACACTGAAGCTTTCTTT CASSPYRVNTEAFF
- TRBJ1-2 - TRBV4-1 TGCGCCAGCAGCCAACCCGGGGGGGGCAACTATGGCTACACCTTC CASSQPGGGNYGYTF